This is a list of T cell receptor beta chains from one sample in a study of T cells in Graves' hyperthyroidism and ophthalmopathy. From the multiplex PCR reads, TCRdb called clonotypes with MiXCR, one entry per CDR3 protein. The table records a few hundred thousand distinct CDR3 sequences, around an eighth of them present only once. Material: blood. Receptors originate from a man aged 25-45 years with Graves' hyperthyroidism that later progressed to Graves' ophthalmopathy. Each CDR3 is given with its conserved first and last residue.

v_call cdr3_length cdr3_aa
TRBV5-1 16 CASSPQGPGYNEKLFF
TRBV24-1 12 CATSGDSYGYTF
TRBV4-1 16 CASSRATGQASTEAFF
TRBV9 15 CASSVEGTPQETQYF
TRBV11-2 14 CASSPGQNTDTQYF
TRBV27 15 CASSPNRGRNTEAFF
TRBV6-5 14 CASSYRQGPYEQYF
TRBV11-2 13 CASSRQVDTEAFF
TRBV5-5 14 CVSSPGQGPQPQHF
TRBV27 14 CASSGQGGYQPQHF